Included here is one TCR beta chain sequence, with context. Sequencing was performed with immunoSEQ multiplex PCR; in TCRdb, only in-frame clones are kept and a portion is missing. The sample consists of about 400,000 clones, around 95% of them appearing once. The entry originates in a study of shared T cell receptors in the human thymus. Trimming left V 11 bases short and J 3 bases short, with 20 bases between. Germline CDR1 SNHLY, CDR2 FYNNEI. The CDR3 length is 14 residues. The sequence was collected from a human donor. This sequence joins TRBV2 and TRBJ2-7; tentative D call: TRBD2 (7 bases). Sequencing was performed on thymocytes. CDR3 DNA: TGTGCCGGGGGGGCCCGGGACACCCACTACGAGCAGTACTTC. Encoded protein: CAGGARDTHYEQYF.